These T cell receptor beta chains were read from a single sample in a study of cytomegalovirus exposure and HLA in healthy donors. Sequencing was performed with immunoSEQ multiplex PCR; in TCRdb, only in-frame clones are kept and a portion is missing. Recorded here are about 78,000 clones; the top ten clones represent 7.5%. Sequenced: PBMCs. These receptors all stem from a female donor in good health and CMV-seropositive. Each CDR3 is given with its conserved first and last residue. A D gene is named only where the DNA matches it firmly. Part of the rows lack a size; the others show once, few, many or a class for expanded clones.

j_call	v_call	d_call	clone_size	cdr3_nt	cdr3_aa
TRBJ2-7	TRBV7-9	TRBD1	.	TGTGCCAGCAGTCGTGACAGGGGGTTTTACGAGCAGTACTTC	CASSRDRGFYEQYF
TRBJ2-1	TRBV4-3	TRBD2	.	TGCGCCAGCAGCCAAGATGAGGCGGGGACTACCAATGAGCAGTTCTTC	CASSQDEAGTTNEQFF
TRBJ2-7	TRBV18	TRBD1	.	TGTGCCAGCTCACCACTAGAACCCGGACAGGGGGCGATCTCCTCCTACGAGCAGTACTTC	CASSPLEPGQGAISSYEQYF
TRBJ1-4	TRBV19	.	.	TGTGCCAGCAAAGGACAGCTTGCAACTAATGAAAAACTGTTTTTT	CASKGQLATNEKLFF
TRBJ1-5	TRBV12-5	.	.	TGTGCTAGTGGTTTAGAGGCAGGGGCATATCCCCAGCATTTT	CASGLEAGAYPQHF
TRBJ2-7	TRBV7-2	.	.	TGTGCCAGCAGCCCGACCGAGGGAGTCTACGAGCAGTACTTC	CASSPTEGVYEQYF
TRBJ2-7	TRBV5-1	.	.	TGCGCCAGCAGCTTGGCCTCTAGTCAGGGCGAGCAGTACTTC	CASSLASSQGEQYF
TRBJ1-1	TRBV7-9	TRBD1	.	TGTGCCAGCAGCTTAGAGGGGGCTTTTAGTAGACCCGCTTTCTTT	CASSLEGAFSRPAFF
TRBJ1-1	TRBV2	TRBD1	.	TGTGCCGGACAGGGGAACATGAACACTGAAGCTTTCTTT	CAGQGNMNTEAFF
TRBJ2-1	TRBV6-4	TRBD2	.	TGTGCCAGCAGTGTGGTGGGACTAGCCCGATCCAATGAGCAGTTCTTC	CASSVVGLARSNEQFF
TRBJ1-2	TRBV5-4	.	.	TGTGCCAGCAGTTACGACACTGACTATGGCTACACCTTC	CASSYDTDYGYTF
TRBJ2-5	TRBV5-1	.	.	TGCGCCAGCAGCTTGGTAGGGCAGGGGATTAGTGAGACCCAGTACTTC	CASSLVGQGISETQYF
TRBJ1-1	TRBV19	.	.	TGTGCCAGTAGTATATTGGGGGACTATCAAACTGAAGCTTTCTTT	CASSILGDYQTEAFF
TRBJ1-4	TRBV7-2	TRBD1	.	TGTGCCAGCAGCTTAACCAAGGGGGCGACTAATGAAAAACTGTTTTTT	CASSLTKGATNEKLFF
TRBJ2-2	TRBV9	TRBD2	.	TGTGCCAGCAGCGTAGGGGGGGGGATCGGGGAGCTGTTTTTT	CASSVGGGIGELFF
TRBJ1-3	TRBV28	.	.	TGTGCCAGCAGAAGAGGGATCTCTGGAAACACCATATATTTT	CASRRGISGNTIYF
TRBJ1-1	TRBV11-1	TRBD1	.	TGTGCCAGCAGAACAGGGGGTCAGGCCGAAGCTTTCTTT	CASRTGGQAEAFF
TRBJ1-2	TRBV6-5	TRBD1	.	TGTGCCAGCACCCCTGGACAGGGGGCTCGAGGCTACACCTTC	CASTPGQGARGYTF
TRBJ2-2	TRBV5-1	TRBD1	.	TGCGCCAGCAGCTACAACAGGGGTAACACCGGGGAGCTGTTTTTT	CASSYNRGNTGELFF
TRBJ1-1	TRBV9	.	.	TGTGCCAGCAGCGTAGTACAGGGCCACATGAACACTGAAGCTTTCTTT	CASSVVQGHMNTEAFF
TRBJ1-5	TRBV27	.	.	TGTGCCAGCAGTTCTGGGGGCCATGATAGCAATCAGCCCCAGCATTTT	CASSSGGHDSNQPQHF
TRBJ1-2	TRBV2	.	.	TGTGCCAGCAGTGAAAGAGGGTCAGCCTATGGCTACACCTTC	CASSERGSAYGYTF
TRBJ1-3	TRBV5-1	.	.	TGCGCCAGCAGCTTAAGTGAAGGGGTTAAAGACACCATATATTTT	CASSLSEGVKDTIYF
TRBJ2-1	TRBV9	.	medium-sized	TGTGCCAGCAGCGTCGAATCCGGGGGTATGTACAATGAGCAGTTCTTC	CASSVESGGMYNEQFF
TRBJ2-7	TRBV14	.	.	TGTGCCAGCAGCCAAGATGGGGCGTTACGCGAGCAGTACTTC	CASSQDGALREQYF
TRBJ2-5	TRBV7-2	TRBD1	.	TGTGCCAGCAGCTCTAGGGGGCGGGAGACCCAGTACTTC	CASSSRGRETQYF
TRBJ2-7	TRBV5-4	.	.	TGTGCCAGCAGCGGTAGATCTCCCTCCTACGAGCAGTACTTC	CASSGRSPSYEQYF
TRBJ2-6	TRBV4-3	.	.	TGCGCCAGCAGCCAAGTGGAGGGATCTGGGGCCAACGTCCTGACTTTC	CASSQVEGSGANVLTF
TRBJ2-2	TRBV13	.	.	TGTGCCAGCAGCTTACGGGGGGCAAGGACCGGGGAGCTGTTTTTT	CASSLRGARTGELFF
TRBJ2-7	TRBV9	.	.	TGTGCCAGCAGCGCCCCAAACAGGGGGGGTGAGCAGTACTTC	CASSAPNRGGEQYF
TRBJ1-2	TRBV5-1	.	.	TGCGCCAGCAGCTTGGATAGCGGGCAGGTAGATGGCTACACCTTC	CASSLDSGQVDGYTF
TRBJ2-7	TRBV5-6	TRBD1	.	TGTGCCAGCAGCCCCGGGACAGGGGGCGCGGGGAGAGACTTC	CASSPGTGGAGRDF
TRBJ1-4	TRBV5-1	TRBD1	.	TGCGCCAGCAGCTATCGCAGGGGGCTTGGTGAAAAACTGTTTTTT	CASSYRRGLGEKLFF
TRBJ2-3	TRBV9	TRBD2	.	TGTGCCAGCAGCACGCGACCCCTAGCGGGAGTCACAGATACGCAGTATTTT	CASSTRPLAGVTDTQYF
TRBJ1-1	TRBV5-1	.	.	TGCGCCAGCAGCTTGACATTTCAGGGATACACTGAAGCTTTCTTT	CASSLTFQGYTEAFF
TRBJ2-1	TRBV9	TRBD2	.	TGTGCCAGCAGCGACACTAGCGGGAGGGCGGGTGAGCAGTTCTTC	CASSDTSGRAGEQFF
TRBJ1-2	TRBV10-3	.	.	TGTGCCATCGCTTTACAGCCACCGGGGGACTATGGCTACACCTTC	CAIALQPPGDYGYTF
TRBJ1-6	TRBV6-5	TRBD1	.	TGTGCCAGCAGTAGGGGACAGGGAGGGAATTCACCCCTCCACTTT	CASSRGQGGNSPLHF
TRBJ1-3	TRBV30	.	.	TGTGCCTGGAGTGTGGACAGCTCACCGAGAGGAAACACCATATATTTT	CAWSVDSSPRGNTIYF
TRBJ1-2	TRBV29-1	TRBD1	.	TGCAGCGTTGAAAGGGGACAGGGCCATGGCTACACCTTC	CSVERGQGHGYTF
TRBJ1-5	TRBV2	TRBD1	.	TGTGCCAGCAGGGGGGGACAGGGCCAGCCCCAGCATTTT	CASRGGQGQPQHF
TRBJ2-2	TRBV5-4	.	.	TGTGCCAGCAGCTCGAGAACAGGGTCTGGGGAGCTGTTTTTT	CASSSRTGSGELFF
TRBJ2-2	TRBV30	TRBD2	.	TGTGCCTGGACCGCCCCGGGACTAGCGGGAGGGCTGAACACCGGGGAGCTGTTTTTT	CAWTAPGLAGGLNTGELFF
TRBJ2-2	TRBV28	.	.	TGTGCCAGCAGCCCCGGGACAATTTACACCGGGGAGCTGTTTTTT	CASSPGTIYTGELFF
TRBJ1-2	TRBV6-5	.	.	TGTGCCAGCAGGCAATTCAGACAGTCACTCTATGGCTACACCTTC	CASRQFRQSLYGYTF
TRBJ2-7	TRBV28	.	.	TGTGCCAGCAGTTCCCACAGGGCCTCTAAGGAGCAGTACTTC	CASSSHRASKEQYF
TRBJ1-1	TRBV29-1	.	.	TGCAGCGTGGAACAGGGTGCCAACACTGAAGCTTTCTTT	CSVEQGANTEAFF
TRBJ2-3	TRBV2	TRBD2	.	TGTGCCAGCAGCCTACTAGCGGGGGGGGCAGATACGCAGTATTTT	CASSLLAGGADTQYF
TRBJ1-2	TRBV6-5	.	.	TGTGCCAGCCGCGGCTTTGCCCCCATCTATGGCTACACCTTC	CASRGFAPIYGYTF
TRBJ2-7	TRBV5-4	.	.	TGTGCCAGCAGCTTCGCGGGGGCCTCCTCCTACGAGCAGTACTTC	CASSFAGASSYEQYF
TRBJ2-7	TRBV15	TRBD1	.	TGTGCCACCAGCAGGCCTGGACAGGGGCCCTTCATGGTCGAGCAGTACTTC	CATSRPGQGPFMVEQYF
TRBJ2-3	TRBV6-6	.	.	TGTGCCAGCAGCGAAAGCCGTCCTAGCACAGATACGCAGTATTTT	CASSESRPSTDTQYF
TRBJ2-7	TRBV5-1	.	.	TGCGCCAGCAGCTTGGTCTCCGGGAGCTACGAGCAGTACTTC	CASSLVSGSYEQYF
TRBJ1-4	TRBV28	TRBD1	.	TGTGCCAGCAGAAAGACAGGGGGCGTTGAAAAACTGTTTTTT	CASRKTGGVEKLFF
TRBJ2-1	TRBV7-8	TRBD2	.	TGTGCCAGCAGCTCAACCGGGACTAGCGGTTACAATGAGCAGTTCTTC	CASSSTGTSGYNEQFF
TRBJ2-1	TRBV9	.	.	TGTGCCAGCAGCCCCACGACAGGTGGGTCCCACAATGAGCAGTTCTTC	CASSPTTGGSHNEQFF
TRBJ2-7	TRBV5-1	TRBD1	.	TGCGCCAGCAGCTTGGGCGGGACAGGGTTATACGAGCAGTACTTC	CASSLGGTGLYEQYF
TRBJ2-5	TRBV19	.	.	TGTGCCAGTAGTAGGCGGGGAACGGGGGAGACCCAGTACTTC	CASSRRGTGETQYF
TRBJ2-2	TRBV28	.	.	TGTGCCATCAGGGAGGCCGGGGAGCTGTTTTTT	CAIREAGELFF